The TCR beta chain under discussion was sequenced for a study of identical twins. General study findings and limits: The study found excess low generation probability among twin-shared out-of-frame alpha sequences. Conclusions came from cross-sectional statistical analysis, not from following the same donors.

For this clonotype: Its antigen is currently unknown.

Template switching added a universal primer site; cDNA carried unique molecular identifiers. Via MiXCR, TCRdb re-called the 5' RACE reads, giving one row per CDR3 protein. The sample consists of approximately 500,000 distinct CDR3 sequences, 15% of them appearing once. CDR3 length equals 17 residues. CDR1 is SGHRS and CDR2 is YFSETQ in the germline V gene. V lost 5 bases to trimming and J lost 1 base, with 18 bases between them. These data also featured in a second study, about yellow fever vaccine responses in identical twins.

This rearrangement joins TRBV5-1 to TRBJ2-2, with D perhaps TRBD1 or TRBD2 (5 bases each). This receptor was taken from a woman aged 18-29 years in good health. The sequencing sample was made of CD4+ T cells sorted from blood. CDR3 sequence: CASRPGAGTGNTGELFF. In DNA, the CDR3 is TGCGCCAGCAGACCCGGGGCCGGGACGGGGAACACCGGGGAGCTGTTTTTT.